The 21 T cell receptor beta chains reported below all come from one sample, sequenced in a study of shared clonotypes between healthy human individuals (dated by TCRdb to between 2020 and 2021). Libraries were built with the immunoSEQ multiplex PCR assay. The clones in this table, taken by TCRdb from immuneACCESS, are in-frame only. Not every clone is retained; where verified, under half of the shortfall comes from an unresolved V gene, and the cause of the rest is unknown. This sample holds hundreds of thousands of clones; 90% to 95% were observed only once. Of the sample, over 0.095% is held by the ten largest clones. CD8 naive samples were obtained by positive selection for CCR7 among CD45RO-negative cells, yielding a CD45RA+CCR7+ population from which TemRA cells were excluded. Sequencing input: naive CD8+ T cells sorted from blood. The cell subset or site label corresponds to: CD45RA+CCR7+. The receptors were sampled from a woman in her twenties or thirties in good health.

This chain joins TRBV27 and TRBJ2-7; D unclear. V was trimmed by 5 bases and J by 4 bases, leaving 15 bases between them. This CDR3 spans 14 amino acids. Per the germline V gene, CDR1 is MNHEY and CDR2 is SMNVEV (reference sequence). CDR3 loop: CASSPWTRIYEQYF. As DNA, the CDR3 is TGTGCCAGCAGTCCCTGGACGAGAATTTACGAGCAGTACTTC.

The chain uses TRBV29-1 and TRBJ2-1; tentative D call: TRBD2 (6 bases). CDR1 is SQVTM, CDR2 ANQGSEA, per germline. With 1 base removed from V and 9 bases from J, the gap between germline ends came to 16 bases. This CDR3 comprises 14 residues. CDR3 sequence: CSVEGARLGAEQFF. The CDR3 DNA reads TGCAGCGTTGAAGGTGCCCGACTAGGAGCTGAGCAGTTCTTC.

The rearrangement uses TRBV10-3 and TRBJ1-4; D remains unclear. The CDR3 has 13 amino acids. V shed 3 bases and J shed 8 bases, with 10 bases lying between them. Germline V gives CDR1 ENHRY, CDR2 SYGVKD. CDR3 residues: CAISERAEEKLFF. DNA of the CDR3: TGTGCCATCAGTGAACGAGCTGAAGAAAAACTGTTTTTT.

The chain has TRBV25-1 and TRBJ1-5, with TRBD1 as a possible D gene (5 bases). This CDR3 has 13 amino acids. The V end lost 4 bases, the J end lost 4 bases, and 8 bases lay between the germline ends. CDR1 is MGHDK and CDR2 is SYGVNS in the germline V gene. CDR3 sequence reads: CASSAGRNQPQHF. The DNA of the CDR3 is TGTGCCAGCAGTGCAGGGAGAAATCAGCCCCAGCATTTT.

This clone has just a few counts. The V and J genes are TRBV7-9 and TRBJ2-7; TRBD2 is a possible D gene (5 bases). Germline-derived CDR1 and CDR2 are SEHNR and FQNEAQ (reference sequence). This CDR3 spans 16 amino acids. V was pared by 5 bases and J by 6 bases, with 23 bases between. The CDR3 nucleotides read TGTGCCAGCAGCCCCGAAAGTTTAGGAGGTTGGCCCGAGCAGTACTTC. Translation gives CASSPESLGGWPEQYF. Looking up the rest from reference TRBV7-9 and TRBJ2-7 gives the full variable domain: DTGVSQNPRHKITKRGQNVTFRCDPISEHNRLYWYRQTLGQGPEFLTYFQNEAQLEKSRLLSDRFSAERPKGSFSTLEIQRTEQGDSAMYLCASSPESLGGWPEQYFGPGTRLTVT.

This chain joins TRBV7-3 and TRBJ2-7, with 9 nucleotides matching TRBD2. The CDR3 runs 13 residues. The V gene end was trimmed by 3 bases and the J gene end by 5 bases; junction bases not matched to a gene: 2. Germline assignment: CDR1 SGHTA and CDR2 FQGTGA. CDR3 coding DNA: TGTGCCAGCAGCTTTAGCGGGAGCCACGAGCAGTACTTC. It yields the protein CASSFSGSHEQYF.

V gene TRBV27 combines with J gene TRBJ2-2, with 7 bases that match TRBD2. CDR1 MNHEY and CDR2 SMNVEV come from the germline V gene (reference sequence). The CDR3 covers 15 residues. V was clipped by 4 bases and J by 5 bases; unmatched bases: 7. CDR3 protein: CASSSAGVGTGELFF. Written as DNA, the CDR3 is TGTGCCAGCAGTTCCGCGGGAGTGGGTACCGGGGAGCTGTTTTTT.

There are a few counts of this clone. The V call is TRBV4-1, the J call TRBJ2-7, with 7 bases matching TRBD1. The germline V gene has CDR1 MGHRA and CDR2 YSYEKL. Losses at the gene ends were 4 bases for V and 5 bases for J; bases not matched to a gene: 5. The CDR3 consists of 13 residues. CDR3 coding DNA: TGCGCCAGCAGCCCCAGGGGGACGGACGAGCAGTACTTC. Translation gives CASSPRGTDEQYF.

The CDR3 spells CASSLVNGYYGYTF. DNA of the CDR3: TGTGCCAGCAGCTTAGTTAACGGGTACTATGGCTACACCTTC. V and J are TRBV11-2 and TRBJ1-2; no definite D call. Trimming took off 1 base at V and 3 bases at J, with 9 bases between the two ends. The CDR3 contains 14 residues. Germline-derived CDR1 and CDR2 are SGHAT and FQNNGV.

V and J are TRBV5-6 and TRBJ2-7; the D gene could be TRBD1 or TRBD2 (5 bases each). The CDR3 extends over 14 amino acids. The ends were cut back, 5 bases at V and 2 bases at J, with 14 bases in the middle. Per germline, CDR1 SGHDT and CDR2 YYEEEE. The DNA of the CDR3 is TGTGCCAGCAGTTACGGGACGGGCGCCTACGAGCAGTACTTC. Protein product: CASSYGTGAYEQYF.

The CDR3 DNA reads as TGTGCCACCAGCAGAGATAGGGGACAGCCTTATGGCTACACCTTC. Protein product: CATSRDRGQPYGYTF. The rearrangement uses TRBV15 and TRBJ1-2, with TRBD1 identical over 7 bases. V trimming: 0 bases; J trimming: 5 bases; junction bases outside the gene matches: 6. This CDR3 contains 15 residues. Germline V gene data show CDR1 as LNHNV and CDR2 as YYDKDF (reference sequence).

The CDR3 spells CASSQGTTVPNYGYTF. DNA for the CDR3: TGTGCCAGCAGTCAAGGGACGACCGTCCCGAACTATGGCTACACCTTC. The gene calls are TRBV27 and TRBJ1-2; perhaps TRBD1 as D (5 bases). This CDR3 contains 16 residues. Germline CDR1 and CDR2: MNHEY and SMNVEV (reference sequence). The ends were cut back, 5 bases at V and 2 bases at J, with 18 bases in the middle.

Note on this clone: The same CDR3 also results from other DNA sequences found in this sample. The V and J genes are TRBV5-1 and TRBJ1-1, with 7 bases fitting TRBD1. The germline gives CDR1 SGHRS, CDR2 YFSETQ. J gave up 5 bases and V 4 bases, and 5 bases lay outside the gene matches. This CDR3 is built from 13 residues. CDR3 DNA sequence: TGCGCCAGCAGCAACAGGGGTGGGACTGAAGCTTTCTTT. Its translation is CASSNRGGTEAFF.

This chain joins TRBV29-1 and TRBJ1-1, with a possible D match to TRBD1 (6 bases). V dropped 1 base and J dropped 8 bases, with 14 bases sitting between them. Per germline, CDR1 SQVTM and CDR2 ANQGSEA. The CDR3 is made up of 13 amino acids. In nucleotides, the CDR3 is TGCAGCGTTGAAGGGGGGGCTCTCGGAGAAGCTTTCTTT. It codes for CSVEGGALGEAFF.

The CDR3 here is CASSIWRGTEAFF. DNA of the CDR3: TGTGCCAGTAGTATATGGCGGGGCACTGAAGCTTTCTTT. V usage is TRBV19 and J usage is TRBJ1-1; D uncertain. CDR1 is LNHDA and CDR2 is SQIVND in the germline V gene (reference sequence). This CDR3 comprises 13 residues. V lost 2 bases and J 4 bases, leaving 8 bases between the germline ends.

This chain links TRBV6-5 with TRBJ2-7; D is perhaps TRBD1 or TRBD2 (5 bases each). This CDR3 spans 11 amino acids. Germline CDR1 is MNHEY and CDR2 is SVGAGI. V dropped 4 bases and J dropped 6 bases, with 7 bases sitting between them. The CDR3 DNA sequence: TGTGCCAGCAGTTGGGGGACCGAGCAGTACTTC. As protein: CASSWGTEQYF.

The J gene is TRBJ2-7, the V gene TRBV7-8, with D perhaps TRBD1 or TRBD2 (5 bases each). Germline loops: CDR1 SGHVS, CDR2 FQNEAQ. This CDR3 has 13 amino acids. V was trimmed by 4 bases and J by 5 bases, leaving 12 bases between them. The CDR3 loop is CASSSSGRHEQYF. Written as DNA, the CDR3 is TGTGCCAGCAGCTCCTCGGGACGGCACGAGCAGTACTTC.

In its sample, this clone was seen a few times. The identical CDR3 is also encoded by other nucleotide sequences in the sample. CDR3 loop: CASSLGTEAFF. The CDR3 bases are TGTGCCAGCAGTTTGGGTACTGAAGCTTTCTTT. The V and J genes are TRBV28 and TRBJ1-1; no firm D call. The germline V gene has CDR1 MDHEN and CDR2 SYDVKM. The CDR3 is 11 residues long. V lost 3 bases and J lost 5, with 4 bases in between.

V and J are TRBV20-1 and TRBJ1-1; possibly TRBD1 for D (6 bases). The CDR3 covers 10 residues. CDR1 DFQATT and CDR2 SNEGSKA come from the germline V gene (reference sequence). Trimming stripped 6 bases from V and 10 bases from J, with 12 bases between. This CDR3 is CSARGATAFF. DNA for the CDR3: TGCAGTGCGCGGGGGGCTACAGCTTTCTTT.

CDR3 in amino acids: CASMDQSNQPQHF. CDR3 coding DNA: TGTGCCAGCATGGATCAGAGCAATCAGCCCCAGCATTTT. The chain joins TRBV2 to TRBJ1-5, with D unresolved. The CDR3 runs 13 residues. Trimming shortened V by 7 bases and J by 1 base, and 8 bases separated the two germline ends. Per the germline V gene, CDR1 is SNHLY and CDR2 is FYNNEI.

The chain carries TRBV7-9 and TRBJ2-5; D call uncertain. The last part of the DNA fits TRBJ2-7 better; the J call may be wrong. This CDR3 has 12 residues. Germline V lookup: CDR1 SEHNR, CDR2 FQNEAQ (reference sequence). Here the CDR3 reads CASSLGRHEQYF. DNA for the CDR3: TGTGCCAGCAGCTTAGGGCGTCACGAGCAGTACTTC.